This T cell receptor (beta chain) was retrieved from a study of a mutant IDH1 vaccine in newly diagnosed glioma. Turning to this clone: Its specificity is not known.

Data came from immunoSEQ multiplex PCR; TCRdb stores just in-frame clones and leaves some out. The repertoire holds some 50,000 clones, with roughly 84% as singletons. Specified time point: week 47, end of study. Vaccination used 300 ug of mutant IDH1 20-mer peptide per dose, with topical imiquimod. This sample comprised PBMCs, obtained from a glioma patient whose treatment included an IDH1 peptide vaccine. The receptor comes from a woman in her twenties or thirties with glioma. Some clones in this sample may be carry-over from other donors' samples.

The CDR3 bases are TGTGCCAGCAGTGGACAAATAAATCAGCCCCAGCATTTT. Protein: CASSGQINQPQHF. The chain combines TRBV6-1 with TRBJ1-5; no firm D call. This CDR3 contains 13 residues. V shed 4 bases and J shed 4 bases, with 8 bases lying between them. Per the germline V gene, CDR1 is MNHNS and CDR2 is SASEGT.